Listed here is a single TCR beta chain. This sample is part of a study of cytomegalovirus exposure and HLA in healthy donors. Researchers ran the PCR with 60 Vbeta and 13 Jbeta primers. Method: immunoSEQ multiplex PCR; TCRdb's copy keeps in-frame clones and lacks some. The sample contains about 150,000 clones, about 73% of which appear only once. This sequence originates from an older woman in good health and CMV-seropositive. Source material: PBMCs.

CDR3 sequence: CAWSSDGANYGYTF. The CDR3 DNA is TGTGCCTGGAGTTCGGACGGGGCTAACTATGGCTACACCTTC. The chain carries TRBV30 and TRBJ1-2; D remains unclear. With 2 bases removed from V and 0 bases from J, the gap between germline ends came to 10 bases. The length of the CDR3 is 14 residues. CDR1 and CDR2 (germline): GTSNPN, SVGIG (reference sequence). The whole variable domain, remainder taken from reference TRBV30 and TRBJ1-2, is SQTIHQWPATLVQPVGSPLSLECTVEGTSNPNLYWYRQAAGRGLQLLFYSVGIGQISSEVPQNLSASRPQDRQFILSSKKLLLSDSGFYLCAWSSDGANYGYTFGSGTRLTVV.